This TCR beta chain appears in the sequencing data of a study of blood T cell repertoires in COVID-19. In the study overall: The United States, Italy and Spain were the sources of the acute and convalescent COVID-19 samples.

This clone was detected once. Some clones are missing from TCRdb's copy, which holds only in-frame ones; the method was immunoSEQ multiplex PCR. The table shows 200,000 to 250,000 clones, with around 83% occurring only once. V gave up 2 bases and J gave up 3 bases; unmatched junction bases: 12. This CDR3 comprises 17 residues. Germline values: CDR1 MDHEN, CDR2 SYDVKM. The gene calls are TRBV28 and TRBJ2-7; TRBD2 agrees at 8 bases. Sequenced: peripheral blood. The sequence was collected from a woman in her forties or fifties with acute or convalescent COVID-19. The CDR3 DNA reads TGTGCCAGCAGTTTAGCGGTAGCGGGACGTAAACGCTACGAGCAGTACTTC. Translation: CASSLAVAGRKRYEQYF.